The next 14 T cell receptor beta chains were all read from a single sample in a study of beta chain features in type 1 diabetes. Investigators reverse transcribed all isolated RNA, so they sequenced expressed TCRB transcripts. Assay used: immunoSEQ multiplex PCR; TCRdb lists only in-frame clones, some missing. The sample has about 160,000 clones, about 9% seen once; the top ten hold approximately 0.54%. These TCRs' antigens remain unknown. Study results and caveats: TCRB CDR3s were moderately but significantly shorter in Type 1 diabetes patients in all four CD4+ subsets.

The sequenced material came from central memory CD4+ T cells from blood. The receptors shown here come from a woman younger than 30 with type 1 diabetes.

In its sample, this clone was seen a few times. The rearrangement joins TRBV7-2 to TRBJ2-2, with TRBD2 as a possible D gene (6 bases). The CDR3 has 14 amino acids. CDR1 and CDR2 from the germline V gene are SGHTA and FQGNSA. V lost 4 bases to trimming and J lost 7 bases, with 13 bases between them. The CDR3 nucleotides read TGTGCCAGCAGCTCGCGACTAGTTAGCGGGGAGCTGTTTTTT. Residues: CASSSRLVSGELFF.

With regard to this clone: The sample contains more than one DNA sequence encoding this CDR3. The J gene is TRBJ2-7, the V gene TRBV7-2; D perhaps matches TRBD2 (5 bases). The CDR3 has 12 amino acids. Germline loops: CDR1 SGHTA, CDR2 FQGNSA. Trimming left V 6 bases short and J 3 bases short, with 9 bases between. In DNA form, the CDR3 reads TGTGCCAGCAGGAGGGATAGCTACGAGCAGTACTTC. As protein: CASRRDSYEQYF.

The chain carries TRBV4-3 and TRBJ1-1; D gene uncertain. V lost 1 base and J lost 3, with 15 bases in between. The CDR3 sequence is 16 residues long. Germline values: CDR1 LGHNA, CDR2 YSLEER. Here the CDR3 reads CASSQAIPGGYTEAFF. In DNA, the CDR3 is TGCGCCAGCAGCCAAGCTATCCCCGGCGGCTACACTGAAGCTTTCTTT.

This clone turned up a few times. V gene TRBV6-6 combines with J gene TRBJ2-4; 7 nucleotides match TRBD1. The CDR3 is made up of 16 amino acids. Germline values: CDR1 MNHNY, CDR2 SVGAGI (reference sequence). J was trimmed by 5 bases and V by 6 bases; bases with no gene match: 13. The CDR3 spells CASSPRQGLSQNIQYF. The CDR3 DNA sequence: TGTGCCAGCAGCCCGCGACAGGGTTTATCCCAAAACATTCAGTACTTC.

The rearrangement links TRBV7-2 to TRBJ1-2; maybe TRBD1 (6 bases). The length of the CDR3 is 14 residues. Deletions cut 2 bases from V and 5 bases from J, with 12 bases between. Germline V gene lookup returns CDR1 SGHTA and CDR2 FQGNSA. The CDR3 region is CASSLPGAPYGYTF. CDR3 in DNA: TGTGCCAGCAGCTTACCAGGGGCCCCTTATGGCTACACCTTC.

This clone was counted only a few times. J is TRBJ2-5 and V is TRBV19, with 13 bases that match TRBD2. Germline CDR1 reads LNHDA; CDR2 reads SQIVND (reference sequence). This CDR3 region has 15 residues. Trimming at V came to 6 bases and at J to 4 bases, leaving 5 bases not matched to a gene. The chain's CDR3 is CASRETSGRRETQYF. CDR3 nucleotide sequence: TGTGCCAGTAGAGAGACTAGCGGGAGGAGAGAGACCCAGTACTTC.

This clone came up a few times. V is TRBV2 and J is TRBJ2-7, with a possible D match to TRBD2 (5 bases). V lost 11 bases, J lost 6 bases, and 17 bases lay in between. The CDR3 has 12 amino acids. Germline CDR1 is SNHLY and CDR2 is FYNNEI. The CDR3 reads CAARGLSPEQYF. CDR3 in DNA: TGTGCCGCCCGGGGTCTCTCCCCCGAGCAGTACTTC.

This clone was seen more than once but under ten times. The V call is TRBV4-3, the J call TRBJ2-5; no clear D. The CDR3 has 15 residues. The V gene lost 0 bases and the J gene lost 4 bases, with 12 bases spanning the gap. CDR1 and CDR2 (germline): LGHNA, YSLEER. CDR3 in amino acids: CASSQDLYAGETQYF. The CDR3 nucleotides read TGCGCCAGCAGCCAAGATCTTTATGCAGGAGAGACCCAGTACTTC.

Comment on this clone: Other DNA sequences of this sample code for an identical CDR3. The CDR3 here is CASSPTGEVQPQHF. The CDR3 nucleotides are TGTGCCAGCTCACCAACAGGGGAAGTTCAGCCCCAGCATTTT. The gene calls are TRBV18 and TRBJ1-5; 7 bases agree with TRBD1. The CDR3 is made up of 14 amino acids. From germline, CDR1 is KGHSH and CDR2 LQKENI. Trimming removed 2 bases from V and 6 bases from J; junction bases left unmatched: 4.

The chain carries TRBV4-3 and TRBJ1-6; 7 positions agree with TRBD1. CDR3 length: 17 amino acids. Per germline, CDR1 LGHNA and CDR2 YSLEER. Trimming took 2 bases from V and 1 from J; bases not matched to a gene: 5. As DNA, the CDR3 is TGCGCCAGCAGCCAATCCCTACAGGGGTCCTATAATTCACCCCTCCACTTT. Translated, it gives CASSQSLQGSYNSPLHF.

This clone was picked up a small number of times. This chain uses TRBV4-2 with TRBJ2-7, with 10 bases fitting TRBD1. In germline, CDR1 is LGHNA, CDR2 YNFKEQ. The CDR3 loop spans 15 amino acids. J was trimmed by 3 bases and V by 4 bases; bases with no gene match: 6. The CDR3 region is CASSLRGTGDYEQYF. CDR3 nucleotides: TGTGCCAGCAGCCTCCGCGGGACAGGGGACTACGAGCAGTACTTC.

This clone has a handful of counts. V is TRBV2 and J is TRBJ2-1; the match to TRBD2 covers 11 bases. The CDR3 spans 15 residues. The V segment lost 6 bases and the J segment 8 bases; nucleotides outside the gene matches: 9. CDR1 is SNHLY and CDR2 is FYNNEI in the germline V gene. The CDR3 nucleotides are TGTGCCAGCAGCGCACTAGCGGGGGCGGGGTATGAGCAGTTCTTC. Translating it yields CASSALAGAGYEQFF.

This clone showed up just a few times. V is TRBV30 and J is TRBJ2-7; D is possibly TRBD2 (6 bases). From germline, CDR1 is GTSNPN and CDR2 SVGIG (reference sequence). V lost 3 bases and J 6 bases, leaving 24 bases between the germline ends. This CDR3 spans 16 amino acids. Written as DNA, the CDR3 is TGTGCCTGGAGATCTTTCGGAGCGCGGGGAGCGTTCGAGCAGTACTTC. Protein: CAWRSFGARGAFEQYF.

This clone was recorded a few times. The chain links TRBV5-1 to TRBJ1-1, with no clear D. V was shortened by 2 bases and J by 3 bases, with 11 bases between the two germline ends. The CDR3 contains 14 residues. Germline V gene sequence: CDR1 SGHRS, CDR2 YFSETQ. Here the CDR3 DNA reads TGCGCCAGCAGCTTTTGGGGAGGCGACACTGAAGCTTTCTTT. As protein: CASSFWGGDTEAFF. The full variable domain, in which reference TRBV5-1 and TRBJ1-1 provide the parts outside the CDR3, is KAGVTQTPRYLIKTRGQQVTLSCSPISGHRSVSWYQQTPGQGLQFLFEYFSETQRNKGNFPGRFSGRQFSNSRSEMNVSTLELGDSALYLCASSFWGGDTEAFFGQGTRLTVV.